The 10 T cell receptor beta chains listed next were all sequenced from one sample in a study of a mutant IDH1 vaccine in newly diagnosed glioma. Time point reported: week 11, during vaccination. The vaccine gave 300 ug of a 20-mer mutant IDH1 peptide subcutaneously per dose. Here immunoSEQ multiplex PCR was the method, and the copy in TCRdb shows in-frame clones only, minus some. The sample has 55,000 to 65,000 clones, around 80% seen once. Which antigens these TCRs recognize remains unknown. Source: PBMCs, taken from a glioma patient whose treatment included an IDH1 peptide vaccine. Receptor source: a man aged 50 to 59 with glioma.

The chain uses TRBV7-9 and TRBJ1-2; D gene unclear. V was shortened by 6 bases and J by 3 bases, with 8 bases between the two germline ends. The CDR3 covers 12 residues. The germline gives CDR1 SEHNR, CDR2 FQNEAQ (reference sequence). DNA of the CDR3: TGTGCCAGCAGTATATCCCACTATGGCTACACCTTC. Amino acids: CASSISHYGYTF.

The chain joins TRBV7-2 to TRBJ2-1; 8 bases map to TRBD2. The CDR3 runs 15 residues. Looked up from germline, CDR1 is SGHTA and CDR2 is FQGNSA. J gave up 4 bases and V 5 bases, and 7 bases lay outside the gene matches. The CDR3 region is CASSLLSSGYNEQFF. For the CDR3, the DNA is TGTGCCAGCAGCCTCCTTTCTAGCGGGTACAATGAGCAGTTCTTC.

This sequence joins TRBV18 and TRBJ2-2, with a weak D call TRBD2 (6 bases). The CDR3 contains 16 residues. With 2 bases removed from V and 4 bases from J, the gap between germline ends came to 14 bases. The germline V gene has CDR1 KGHSH and CDR2 LQKENI. The CDR3 DNA is TGTGCCAGCTCACCAAACGGAGGGTCGATCACCGGGGAGCTGTTTTTT. This translates into CASSPNGGSITGELFF.

The rearrangement joins TRBV11-2 to TRBJ1-2; D gene uncertain. V lost 1 base, J lost 4 bases, and 13 bases lay in between. The CDR3 has 15 amino acids. CDR1 is SGHAT and CDR2 is FQNNGV in the germline V gene. CDR3 region: CASSLGEGTFYGYTF. The CDR3 region has the DNA TGTGCCAGCAGCTTAGGTGAGGGCACCTTCTATGGCTACACCTTC.

The chain carries TRBV6-1 and TRBJ2-7; the D gene could be TRBD1 or TRBD2 (5 bases each). The germline V gene encodes CDR1 MNHNS and CDR2 SASEGT. V shed 6 bases and J shed 11 bases, with 17 bases lying between them. The CDR3 totals 12 residues. CDR3: CASSSQGTPEYF. Written as DNA, the CDR3 is TGTGCCAGCAGCTCCCAAGGGACCCCGGAGTACTTC.

The chain recombines TRBV7-8 with TRBJ2-3; 7 bases are shared with TRBD2. The CDR3 is 16 residues long. After removal of 4 bases from V and 4 bases from J, the junction contained 11 bases not matched to a gene. Germline V gene data show CDR1 as SGHVS and CDR2 as FQNEAQ. The CDR3 region is CASSSPWGGDADTQYF. CDR3 DNA sequence: TGTGCCAGCAGCTCACCGTGGGGGGGGGATGCAGATACGCAGTATTTT.

J is TRBJ2-1 and V is TRBV27, with 7 bases matching TRBD1. Germline V lookup: CDR1 MNHEY, CDR2 SMNVEV (reference sequence). V was clipped by 6 bases and J by 9 bases; unmatched bases: 8. The length of the CDR3 is 13 residues. CDR3 in amino acids: CASSELGGVEQFF. CDR3 bases: TGTGCCAGCAGCGAGTTAGGGGGCGTTGAGCAGTTCTTC.

The CDR3 sequence: CASGKRGRSQETQYF. DNA of the CDR3: TGTGCCAGCGGAAAACGAGGACGGTCCCAAGAGACCCAGTACTTC. The chain recombines TRBV6-5 with TRBJ2-5, with no clear D. The CDR3 contains 15 residues. Per the germline V gene, CDR1 is MNHEY and CDR2 is SVGAGI. V was cut by 8 bases and J by 1 base, with 17 bases left in between.

The chain couples TRBV19 to TRBJ2-3, with D possibly being TRBD2 (6 bases). CDR3 length equals 14 residues. V lost 8 bases to trimming and J lost 8 bases, with 20 bases between them. Germline V gene lookup returns CDR1 LNHDA and CDR2 SQIVND (reference sequence). The CDR3 reads CASQVEGRLGTQYF. The CDR3 coding sequence is TGTGCCAGTCAGGTTGAGGGCAGACTAGGTACGCAGTATTTT.

The chain carries TRBV28 and TRBJ1-2; a possible D gene is TRBD1 (5 bases). Germline CDR1 and CDR2: MDHEN and SYDVKM. Trimming took 8 bases from V and 4 from J, leaving 17 bases between them. CDR3 length: 14 amino acids. In nucleotides, the CDR3 is TGTGCCAGCTTTGACTCGGGGGGGACCTATGGCTACACCTTC. This encodes CASFDSGGTYGYTF.